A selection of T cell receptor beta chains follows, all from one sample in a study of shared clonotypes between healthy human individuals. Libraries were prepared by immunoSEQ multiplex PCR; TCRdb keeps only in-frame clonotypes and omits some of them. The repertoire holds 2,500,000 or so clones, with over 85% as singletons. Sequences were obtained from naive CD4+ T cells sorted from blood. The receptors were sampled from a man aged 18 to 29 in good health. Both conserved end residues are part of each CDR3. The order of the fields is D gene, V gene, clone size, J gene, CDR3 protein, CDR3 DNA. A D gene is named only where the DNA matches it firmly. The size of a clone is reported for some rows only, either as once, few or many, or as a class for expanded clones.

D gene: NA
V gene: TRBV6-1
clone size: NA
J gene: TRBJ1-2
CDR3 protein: CASSEAARGHGYTF
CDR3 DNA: TGTGCCAGCAGTGAAGCAGCCAGGGGTCACGGCTACACCTTC

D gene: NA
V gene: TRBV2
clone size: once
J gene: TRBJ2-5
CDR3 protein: CASSEGGRAETQYF
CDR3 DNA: TGTGCCAGCAGTGAAGGGGGGAGAGCAGAGACCCAGTACTTC

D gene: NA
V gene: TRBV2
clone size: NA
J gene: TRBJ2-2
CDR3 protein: CASSGDNTGELFF
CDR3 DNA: TGTGCCAGCAGTGGAGACAATACCGGGGAGCTGTTTTTT

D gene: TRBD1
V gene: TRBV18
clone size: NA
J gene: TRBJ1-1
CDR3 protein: CASSPRGQGDTEAFF
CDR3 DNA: TGTGCCAGCTCACCACGCGGACAGGGAGACACTGAAGCTTTCTTT

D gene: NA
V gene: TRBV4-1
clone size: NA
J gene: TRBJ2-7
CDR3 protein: CASSQGGELYEQYF
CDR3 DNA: TGCGCCAGCAGCCAAGGAGGGGAACTCTACGAGCAGTACTTC

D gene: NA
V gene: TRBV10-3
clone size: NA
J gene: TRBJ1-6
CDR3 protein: CAISEVLSYNSPLHF
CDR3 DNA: TGTGCCATCAGTGAGGTCCTCTCCTATAATTCACCCCTCCACTTT

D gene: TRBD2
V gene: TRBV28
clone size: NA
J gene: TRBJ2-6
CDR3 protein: CASSLFGWGGFGGANVLTF
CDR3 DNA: TGTGCCAGCAGTTTATTTGGATGGGGAGGGTTCGGTGGGGCCAACGTCCTGACTTTC

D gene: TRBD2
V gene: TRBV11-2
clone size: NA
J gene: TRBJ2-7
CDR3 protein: CASSLLASGGKDEQYF
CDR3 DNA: TGTGCCAGCAGCCTCCTGGCTAGCGGGGGGAAGGACGAGCAGTACTTC

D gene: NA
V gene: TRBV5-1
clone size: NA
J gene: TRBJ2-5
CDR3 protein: CASSRQGETQYF
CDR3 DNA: TGCGCCAGCAGTAGGCAGGGGGAGACCCAGTACTTC

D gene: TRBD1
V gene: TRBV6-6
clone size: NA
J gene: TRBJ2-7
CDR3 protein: CASRRQGYEQYF
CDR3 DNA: TGTGCCAGCAGGAGACAGGGCTACGAGCAGTACTTC

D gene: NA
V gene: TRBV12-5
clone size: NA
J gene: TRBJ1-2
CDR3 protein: CASGLTGRPGDGYTF
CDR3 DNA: TGTGCTAGTGGTTTGACGGGGCGCCCGGGTGATGGCTACACCTTC

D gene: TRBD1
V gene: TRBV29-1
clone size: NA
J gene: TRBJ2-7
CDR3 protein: CSVQTGRTYEQYF
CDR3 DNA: TGCAGCGTTCAGACAGGGCGTACTTACGAGCAGTACTTC

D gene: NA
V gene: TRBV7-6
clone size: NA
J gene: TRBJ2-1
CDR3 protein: CASSLAGGTYNEQFF
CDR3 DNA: TGTGCCAGCAGCTTAGCGGGGGGCACTTACAATGAGCAGTTCTTC

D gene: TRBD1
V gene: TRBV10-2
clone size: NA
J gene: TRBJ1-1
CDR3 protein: CASRPGQRLNTEAFF
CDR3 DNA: TGCGCCAGCAGACCGGGACAGAGATTGAACACTGAAGCTTTCTTT

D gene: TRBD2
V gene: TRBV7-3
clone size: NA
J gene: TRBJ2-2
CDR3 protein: CASSLWGPGGTGELFF
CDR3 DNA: TGTGCCAGCAGCTTATGGGGACCGGGGGGTACCGGGGAGCTGTTTTTT

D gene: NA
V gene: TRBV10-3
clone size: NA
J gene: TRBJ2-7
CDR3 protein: CATGGQSQYEQYF
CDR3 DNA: TGTGCCACGGGAGGACAGTCCCAATACGAGCAGTACTTC

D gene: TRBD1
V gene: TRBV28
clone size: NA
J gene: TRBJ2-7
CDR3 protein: CASSLWVRGSSYEQYF
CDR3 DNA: TGTGCCAGCAGTTTATGGGTCAGGGGGAGCTCCTACGAGCAGTACTTC

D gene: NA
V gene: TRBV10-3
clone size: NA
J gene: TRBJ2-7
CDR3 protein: CAISESGLYEQYF
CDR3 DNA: TGTGCCATCAGTGAGTCGGGCTTATACGAGCAGTACTTC

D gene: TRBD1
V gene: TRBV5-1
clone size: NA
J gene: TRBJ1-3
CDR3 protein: CASSPGQGSGNTIYF
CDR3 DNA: TGCGCCAGCAGTCCCGGACAGGGCTCTGGAAACACCATATATTTT

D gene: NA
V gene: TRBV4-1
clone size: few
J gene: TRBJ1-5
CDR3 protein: CASSQGLKSAGQPQHF
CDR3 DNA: TGCGCCAGCAGCCAAGGCTTGAAGTCGGCCGGGCAGCCCCAGCATTTT

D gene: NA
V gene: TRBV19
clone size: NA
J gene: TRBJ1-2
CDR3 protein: CAKAAGPNYGYTF
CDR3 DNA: TGTGCCAAGGCGGCAGGGCCTAACTATGGCTACACCTTC

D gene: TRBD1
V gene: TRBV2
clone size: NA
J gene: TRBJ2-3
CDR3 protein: CASSTGQGRTDTQYF
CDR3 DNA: TGTGCCAGCAGTACCGGACAGGGGCGAACAGATACGCAGTATTTT

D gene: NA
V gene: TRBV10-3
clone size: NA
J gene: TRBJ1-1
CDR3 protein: CATGWEGRVTEAFF
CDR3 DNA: TGTGCCACCGGTTGGGAGGGGAGGGTAACTGAAGCTTTCTTT

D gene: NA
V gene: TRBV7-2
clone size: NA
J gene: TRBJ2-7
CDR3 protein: CATANSYEQYF
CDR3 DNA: TGTGCCACCGCCAACTCCTACGAGCAGTACTTC

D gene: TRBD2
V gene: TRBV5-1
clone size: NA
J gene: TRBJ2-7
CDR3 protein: CASSLRTSGGEQYF
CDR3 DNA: TGCGCCAGCAGCTTGCGTACTAGCGGAGGCGAGCAGTACTTC

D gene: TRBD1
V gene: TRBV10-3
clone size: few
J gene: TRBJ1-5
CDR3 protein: CAISEGQGNQPQHF
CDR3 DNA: TGTGCCATCAGTGAGGGACAGGGAAATCAGCCCCAGCATTTT

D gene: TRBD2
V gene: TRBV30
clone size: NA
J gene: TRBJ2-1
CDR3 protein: CAWAGGAYNEQFF
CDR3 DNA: TGTGCCTGGGCGGGAGGGGCCTACAATGAGCAGTTCTTC

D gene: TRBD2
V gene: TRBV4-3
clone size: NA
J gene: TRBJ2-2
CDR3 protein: CASSQDPLPTSAGELFF
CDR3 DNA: TGCGCCAGCAGCCAAGATCCCCTACCCACTAGCGCCGGGGAGCTGTTTTTT

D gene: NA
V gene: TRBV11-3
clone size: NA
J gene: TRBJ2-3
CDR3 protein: CASSWDGSTDTQYF
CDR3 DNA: TGTGCCAGCAGCTGGGACGGGAGCACAGATACGCAGTATTTT

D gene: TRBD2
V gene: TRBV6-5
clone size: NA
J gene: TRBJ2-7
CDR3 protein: CASRTGTSGYEQYF
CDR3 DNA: TGTGCCAGCAGAACCGGGACTAGCGGTTACGAGCAGTACTTC

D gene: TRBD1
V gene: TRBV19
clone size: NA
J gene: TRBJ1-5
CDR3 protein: CASSIGAGTVSSNQPQHF
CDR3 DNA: TGTGCCAGTAGTATAGGGGCCGGGACAGTGAGTAGCAATCAGCCCCAGCATTTT

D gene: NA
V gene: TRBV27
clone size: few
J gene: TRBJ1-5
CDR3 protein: CASSDSGPQPQHF
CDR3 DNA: TGTGCCAGCAGTGACTCGGGTCCTCAGCCCCAGCATTTT

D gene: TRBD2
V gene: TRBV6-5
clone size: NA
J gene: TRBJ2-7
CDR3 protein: CASSSAGTSAYEQYF
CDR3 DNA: TGTGCCAGCAGTTCTGCCGGGACTAGCGCCTACGAGCAGTACTTC

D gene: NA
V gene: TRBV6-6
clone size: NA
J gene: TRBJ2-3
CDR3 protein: CASSYSSQDTQYF
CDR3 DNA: TGTGCCAGCAGTTACTCGAGTCAGGATACGCAGTATTTT

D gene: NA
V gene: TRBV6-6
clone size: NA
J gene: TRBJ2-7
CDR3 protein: CASAGEEPKYSYEQYF
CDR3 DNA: TGTGCCAGCGCCGGGGAGGAGCCGAAGTACTCCTACGAGCAGTACTTC

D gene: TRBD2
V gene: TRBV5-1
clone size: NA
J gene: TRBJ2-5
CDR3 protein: CASSLDGTSQETQYF
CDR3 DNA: TGCGCCAGCAGCTTAGACGGGACTAGCCAAGAGACCCAGTACTTC

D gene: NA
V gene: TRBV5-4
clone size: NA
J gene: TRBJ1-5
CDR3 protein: CASSLGGGAQHF
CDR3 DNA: TGTGCCAGCAGTTTAGGGGGAGGAGCCCAGCATTTT

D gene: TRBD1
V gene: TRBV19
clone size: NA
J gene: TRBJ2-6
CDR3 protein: CASRGGTGGQGRSGANVLTF
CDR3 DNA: TGTGCCAGTAGAGGTGGGACGGGGGGACAGGGAAGATCTGGGGCCAACGTCCTGACTTTC

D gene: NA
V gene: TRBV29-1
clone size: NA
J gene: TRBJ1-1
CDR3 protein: CSVEDWDTTESMNTEAFF
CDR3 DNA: TGCAGCGTTGAAGATTGGGATACGACAGAGAGCATGAACACTGAAGCTTTCTTT

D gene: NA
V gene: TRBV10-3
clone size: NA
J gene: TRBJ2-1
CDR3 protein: CAISDGVKEQFF
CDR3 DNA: TGTGCCATCAGTGACGGGGTAAAGGAGCAGTTCTTC

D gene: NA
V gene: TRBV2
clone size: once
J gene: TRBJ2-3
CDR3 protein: CASSEWQAITDTQYF
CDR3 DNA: TGTGCCAGCAGTGAATGGCAGGCGATTACAGATACGCAGTATTTT

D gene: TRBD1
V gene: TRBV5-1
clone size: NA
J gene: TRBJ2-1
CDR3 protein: CASSLGAGQDYNEQFF
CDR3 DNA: TGCGCCAGCAGCTTGGGGGCCGGACAGGACTACAATGAGCAGTTCTTC

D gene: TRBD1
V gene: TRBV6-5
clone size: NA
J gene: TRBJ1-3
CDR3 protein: CASSYSRVTGGNTIYF
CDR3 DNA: TGTGCCAGCAGTTACTCGAGGGTGACAGGGGGAAACACCATATATTTT

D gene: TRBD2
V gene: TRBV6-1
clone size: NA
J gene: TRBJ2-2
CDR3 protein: CASSGRLAGKNTGELFF
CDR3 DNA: TGTGCCAGCAGTGGTCGACTAGCGGGGAAGAACACCGGGGAGCTGTTTTTT

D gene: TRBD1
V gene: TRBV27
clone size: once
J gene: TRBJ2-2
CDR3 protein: CASTGTGDYTGELFF
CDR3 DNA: TGTGCCAGCACCGGAACAGGGGATTACACCGGGGAGCTGTTTTTT

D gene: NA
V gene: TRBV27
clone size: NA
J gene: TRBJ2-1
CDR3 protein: CASSLWAAAVGNEQFF
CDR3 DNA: TGTGCCAGCAGTTTATGGGCCGCAGCGGTGGGCAATGAGCAGTTCTTC

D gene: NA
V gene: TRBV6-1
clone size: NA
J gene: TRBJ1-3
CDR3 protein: CASSEEGLAGNTIYF
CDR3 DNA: TGTGCCAGCAGTGAAGAGGGGTTGGCAGGAAACACCATATATTTT